These 18 T cell receptor beta chains were all obtained from the same sample, sequenced in a study of graft-versus-host responses after intestinal transplantation. TCRdb keeps only in-frame clones here, not all; method: immunoSEQ multiplex PCR. The table shows about 37,000 clones, with roughly nine tenths occurring only once. Intraepithelial and lamina propria lymphocytes were isolated from graft specimens. The material was ileum tissue, obtained almost 210 days after intestinal transplant. These receptors were collected from a human patient who received an intestinal transplant, so some T cells may come from the graft donor.

The chain recombines TRBV6-6 with TRBJ1-1; D is undetermined. Trimming cost V 2 bases and J 4 bases, with 11 bases left between them. Germline V CDR1 and CDR2: MNHNY, SVGAGI (reference sequence). CDR3 length equals 14 residues. The CDR3 DNA follows: TGTGCCAGCAGTTACCCCGGACTGGTCACTGAAGCTTTCTTT. This translates into CASSYPGLVTEAFF.

V and J are TRBV15 and TRBJ1-6, with unresolved D. V lost 1 base and J lost 7, with 11 bases in between. The CDR3 consists of 15 residues. Germline V gives CDR1 LNHNV, CDR2 YYDKDF (reference sequence). The CDR3 here is CATSRGPRENSPLHF. Written as DNA, the CDR3 is TGTGCCACCAGCAGAGGACCCCGGGAGAATTCACCCCTCCACTTT.

This chain links TRBV27 with TRBJ2-1, with TRBD2 as a possible D gene (6 bases). The V end lost 4 bases, the J end lost 6 bases, and 19 bases lay between the germline ends. The germline V gene encodes CDR1 MNHEY and CDR2 SMNVEV (reference sequence). CDR3 size: 16 residues. The CDR3 reads CASSSFWGTVSNEQFF. Here the CDR3 DNA reads TGTGCCAGCAGTTCATTTTGGGGGACTGTATCCAATGAGCAGTTCTTC.

The rearrangement links TRBV7-2 to TRBJ1-6; D uncertain. Germline assignment: CDR1 SGHTA and CDR2 FQGNSA. Trimming left V 5 bases short and J 7 bases short, with 9 bases between. The CDR3 loop spans 13 amino acids. CDR3 loop: CASSMVGNSPLHF. The CDR3 nucleotides are TGTGCCAGCAGCATGGTGGGGAATTCACCCCTCCACTTT.

J is TRBJ2-7 and V is TRBV27, with a tentative D call TRBD1 (5 bases). Trimming removed 3 bases from V and 0 bases from J, with 9 bases in between. Germline assignment: CDR1 MNHEY and CDR2 SMNVEV (reference sequence). CDR3 size: 14 residues. CDR3 loop: CASSLWGGSYEQYF. The CDR3 DNA follows: TGTGCCAGCAGTTTGTGGGGCGGCTCCTACGAGCAGTACTTC.

The chain links TRBV28 to TRBJ1-5, with 9 positions matching TRBD1. This CDR3 contains 18 residues. With V trimmed by 4 bases and J by 3 bases, 13 bases remained unmatched. Germline CDR1 and CDR2: MDHEN and SYDVKM. The CDR3, as DNA: TGTGCCAGCAGTTCAGTGGGGGACAGGGACCCTTACAATCAGCCCCAGCATTTT. Amino acids: CASSSVGDRDPYNQPQHF.

J is TRBJ1-1 and V is TRBV2; no reliable D call. Germline assignment: CDR1 SNHLY and CDR2 FYNNEI. V lost 0 bases to trimming and J lost 3 bases, with 11 bases between them. This CDR3 region has 15 residues. The CDR3 here is CASSEATLAYTEAFF. CDR3 nucleotide sequence: TGTGCCAGCAGTGAAGCGACTCTGGCTTACACTGAAGCTTTCTTT.

The chain employs TRBV19 and TRBJ1-2; 10 positions agree with TRBD1. CDR3 length: 14 residues. The V gene's germline CDR1 is LNHDA and CDR2 SQIVND (reference sequence). Trimming took 6 bases from V and 7 from J; bases not matched to a gene: 8. In DNA, the CDR3 is TGTGCCAGTAGGGAGACAGGGGGCGTGCGTGGCTACACCTTC. Translation gives CASRETGGVRGYTF.

J is TRBJ1-1 and V is TRBV18; no reliable D call. The germline CDR1 and CDR2 sequences are KGHSH and LQKENI. The CDR3 is made up of 15 amino acids. V lost 3 bases and J 1 base, leaving 12 bases between the germline ends. CDR3 DNA sequence: TGTGCCAGCTCACCTCGGGAAGGGAAGAACACTGAAGCTTTCTTT. Protein sequence: CASSPREGKNTEAFF. The full variable domain, completed using reference TRBV18 and TRBJ1-1, is NAGVMQNPRHLVRRRGQEARLRCSPMKGHSHVYWYRQLPEEGLKFMVYLQKENIIDESGMPKERFSAEFPKEGPSILRIQQVVRGDSAAYFCASSPREGKNTEAFFGQGTRLTVV.

This clone qualifies as medium-sized. This chain joins TRBV6-4 and TRBJ1-2, with no clear D. Germline CDR1 and CDR2: MRHNA and SNTAGT. V lost 8 bases to trimming and J lost 8 bases, with 6 bases between them. The CDR3 consists of 9 residues. In DNA, the CDR3 is TGTGCCAGCGTGGGAGGCTACACCTTC. The encoded protein is CASVGGYTF.

The rearrangement uses TRBV9 and TRBJ2-1; TRBD2 might be the D (7 bases). The V end was cut by 0 bases, the J end by 8 bases, with 18 bases between. This CDR3 region has 16 residues. Per germline, CDR1 SGDLS and CDR2 YYNGEE. The CDR3 bases are TGTGCCAGCAGCGTAGGTAGGGGGGGGCTCCTGGATGAGCAGTTCTTC. Its protein is CASSVGRGGLLDEQFF.

This clone was seen a single time. V gene TRBV5-1 combines with J gene TRBJ2-3; 8 nucleotides line up with TRBD2. Germline trimming cut 2 bases from V and 6 bases from J; bases unmatched to any gene: 8. The CDR3 spans 15 residues. From germline, CDR1 is SGHRS and CDR2 YFSETQ. CDR3 coding DNA: TGCGCCAGCAGCTTCTCCAGCGGGGGCTCGGATACGCAGTATTTT. Its protein product is CASSFSSGGSDTQYF.

Written as DNA, the CDR3 is TGTGCCAGCAGCCCCTCTAGTCGGCGGGGGCAAGAGACCCAGTACTTC. This gives the protein CASSPSSRRGQETQYF. This chain joins TRBV9 and TRBJ2-5, with 7 positions matching TRBD2. The CDR3 is 16 amino acids. CDR1 and CDR2 (germline): SGDLS, YYNGEE. J was trimmed by 2 bases and V by 4 bases; bases with no gene match: 11.

In DNA, the CDR3 is TGTGCCAGCAGCTTATCGTGGGACCACTCTGAGCAGTTCTTC. This sequence encodes CASSLSWDHSEQFF. This chain uses TRBV7-9 with TRBJ2-1, with D perhaps TRBD1 or TRBD2 (5 bases each). Deletions cut 2 bases from V and 9 bases from J, with 14 bases between. The CDR3 runs 14 residues. The germline V gene encodes CDR1 SEHNR and CDR2 FQNEAQ (reference sequence).

This rearrangement joins TRBV5-1 to TRBJ2-3; 8 positions match TRBD2. Germline CDR1 reads SGHRS; CDR2 reads YFSETQ. V shed 3 bases, J shed 3 bases, and the junction held 12 bases outside the gene matches. CDR3 size: 17 residues. The CDR3 DNA follows: TGCGCCAGCAGCTCTCCGAGCGGGGGCCTGTCAACAGATACGCAGTATTTT. It codes for CASSSPSGGLSTDTQYF. The entire variable domain, with the rest obtained from reference TRBV5-1 and TRBJ2-3, is as follows: KAGVTQTPRYLIKTRGQQVTLSCSPISGHRSVSWYQQTPGQGLQFLFEYFSETQRNKGNFPGRFSGRQFSNSRSEMNVSTLELGDSALYLCASSSPSGGLSTDTQYFGPGTRLTVL.

This sequence joins TRBV10-1 and TRBJ2-7; 13 nucleotides line up with TRBD2. V lost 0 bases and J lost 5; bases outside the gene matches: 7. The CDR3 spans 17 residues. The germline CDR1 and CDR2 sequences are WNHNN and SYGVQD (reference sequence). CDR3 protein: CASSESIYGTSGNEQYF. CDR3 bases: TGCGCCAGCAGTGAGTCGATTTATGGGACTAGCGGGAACGAGCAGTACTTC.

V is TRBV6-6 and J is TRBJ1-2; 10 bases are a match to TRBD1. J lost 4 bases, V lost 8 bases, and 7 bases had no gene match. Per the germline V gene, CDR1 is MNHNY and CDR2 is SVGAGI (reference sequence). The CDR3 extends over 14 amino acids. DNA of the CDR3: TGTGCCAGCGGGGGGACAGGGGACAGCTATGGCTACACCTTC. Translation gives CASGGTGDSYGYTF.

This clone was counted once. The V and J genes are TRBV6-5 and TRBJ2-7, with no clear D. With 6 bases removed from V and 4 bases from J, the gap between germline ends came to 13 bases. The germline gives CDR1 MNHEY, CDR2 SVGAGI. This CDR3 is 13 amino acids long. The CDR3 reads CASSSNSAYEQYF. The CDR3 coding sequence is TGTGCCAGCAGCTCCAACTCGGCTTACGAGCAGTACTTC.